These 22 T cell receptor beta chains came from one sample sequenced in a study of blood T cell repertoires in COVID-19. The table came from immunoSEQ multiplex PCR; TCRdb's copy has only in-frame clones and leaves some out. The table records about 290,000 clones, roughly nine tenths of them present only once. What was sequenced was PBMCs or T cells enriched from blood (not recorded which). The receptors shown here come from a woman between 40 and 50 years old who had recovered from COVID-19.

V and J are TRBV5-1 and TRBJ2-2; 7 nucleotides match TRBD1. The CDR3 spans 15 residues. V shed 4 bases and J 0 bases; nucleotides not matched to a gene: 3. Germline V lookup: CDR1 SGHRS, CDR2 YFSETQ. The CDR3 protein is CASSLGTANTGELFF. Here the CDR3 DNA reads TGCGCCAGCAGCCTAGGGACAGCGAACACCGGGGAGCTGTTTTTT.

The chain joins TRBV27 to TRBJ2-2, with no clear D. This CDR3 has 14 residues. CDR1 and CDR2 (germline): MNHEY, SMNVEV (reference sequence). V was shortened by 3 bases and J by 1 base, with 6 bases between the two germline ends. CDR3 DNA: TGTGCCAGCAGTTTCCCGGGGAACACCGGGGAGCTGTTTTTT. This encodes CASSFPGNTGELFF.

This chain links TRBV6-5 with TRBJ1-1, with D perhaps TRBD1 (5 bases). Germline CDR1 reads MNHEY; CDR2 reads SVGAGI. Trimming pared 0 bases from V and 14 bases from J, leaving 16 bases between. This CDR3 comprises 13 residues. The CDR3: CASSYSSRDASFF. As DNA, the CDR3 is TGTGCCAGCAGTTACTCATCGCGGGACGCTTCCTTCTTT.

The chain links TRBV5-1 to TRBJ2-1; 9 bases are shared with TRBD1. The V and J ends lost 4 bases and 4 bases, in that order; junction bases with no gene match: 6. The germline V gene encodes CDR1 SGHRS and CDR2 YFSETQ. The CDR3 has 15 residues. In nucleotides, the CDR3 is TGCGCCAGCAGCGAACAGGGGGCAGAGTACAATGAGCAGTTCTTC. Translating it yields CASSEQGAEYNEQFF. Based on the CDR3 plus reference TRBV5-1 and TRBJ2-1, the full variable domain is KAGVTQTPRYLIKTRGQQVTLSCSPISGHRSVSWYQQTPGQGLQFLFEYFSETQRNKGNFPGRFSGRQFSNSRSEMNVSTLELGDSALYLCASSEQGAEYNEQFFGPGTRLTVL.

This rearrangement joins TRBV7-3 to TRBJ2-1; the match to TRBD2 covers 7 bases. The CDR3 consists of 14 residues. Germline-derived CDR1 and CDR2 are SGHTA and FQGTGA. J was trimmed by 6 bases and V by 4 bases; bases with no gene match: 6. The chain's CDR3 is CASSSGRGFNEQFF. The CDR3, as DNA: TGTGCCAGCAGCTCAGGGAGGGGATTCAATGAGCAGTTCTTC.

V is TRBV7-3 and J is TRBJ1-2; TRBD1 is a possible D gene (5 bases). V was trimmed by 4 bases and J by 8 bases, leaving 14 bases between them. The CDR3 consists of 13 residues. CDR1 SGHTA and CDR2 FQGTGA come from the germline V gene. The CDR3 reads CASSSLGGTGYTF. In DNA, the CDR3 is TGTGCCAGCAGCTCACTGGGGGGGACCGGCTACACCTTC.

This sequence joins TRBV6-5 and TRBJ1-1; TRBD1 matches at 7 bases. V was pared by 7 bases and J by 1 base, with 9 bases of the junction left unmatched. CDR3 size: 15 residues. Germline-derived CDR1 and CDR2 are MNHEY and SVGAGI. In nucleotides, the CDR3 is TGTGCCAGCAACGTAGGGGGCCTCGGGAACACTGAAGCTTTCTTT. Translating gives CASNVGGLGNTEAFF.

The chain combines TRBV19 with TRBJ1-6, with 10 positions matching TRBD1. Trimming took 1 base from V and 10 from J; bases not matched to a gene: 4. CDR1 and CDR2 (germline): LNHDA, SQIVND (reference sequence). This CDR3 has 15 residues. The CDR3 reads CASSIGQGAGSPLHF. CDR3 bases: TGTGCCAGTAGTATAGGACAGGGGGCCGGATCACCCCTCCACTTT.

This sequence joins TRBV9 and TRBJ1-4; 9 nucleotides match TRBD1. Germline trimming cut 0 bases from V and 8 bases from J; bases unmatched to any gene: 5. Germline V lookup: CDR1 SGDLS, CDR2 YYNGEE. The CDR3 consists of 15 residues. Here the CDR3 DNA reads TGTGCCAGCAGCGTAGGAGGGACAGGGTTAGAAAAACTGTTTTTT. Encoded protein: CASSVGGTGLEKLFF.

The CDR3 bases are TGTGCCAGCAGAAGACAGGGGATGGTGGAGACCCAGTACTTC. Protein sequence: CASRRQGMVETQYF. This chain uses TRBV3-1 (or the pseudogene TRBV3-2) with TRBJ2-5; 8 bases are a match to TRBD1. CDR3 length: 14 residues. Trimming took 6 bases from V and 5 from J; bases not matched to a gene: 8. CDR1 LGHDT and CDR2 YNNKEL come from the germline V gene (reference sequence).

For the CDR3, the DNA is TGTGCCAGCAGAGACCAGCTTTCGGGTTCACCCCTCCACTTT. It encodes CASRDQLSGSPLHF. The chain recombines TRBV3-1 (or the pseudogene TRBV3-2) with TRBJ1-6; D is uncertain. Germline assignment: CDR1 LGHDT and CDR2 YNNKEL (reference sequence). With 6 bases removed from V and 9 bases from J, the gap between germline ends came to 15 bases. The CDR3 is 14 residues long.

This sequence joins TRBV9 and TRBJ2-3, with 8 bases identical to TRBD2. With 0 bases clipped from V and 4 bases from J, the junction kept 10 bases outside the gene matches. The V gene's germline CDR1 is SGDLS and CDR2 YYNGEE. The CDR3 contains 17 residues. CDR3 sequence reads: CASSVGQAAGAPDTQYF. DNA for the CDR3: TGTGCCAGCAGCGTAGGCCAGGCAGCGGGGGCCCCAGATACGCAGTATTTT.

V and J are TRBV3-1 (or the pseudogene TRBV3-2) and TRBJ1-1; TRBD1 aligns across 7 bases. The germline V gene has CDR1 LGHDT and CDR2 YNNKEL (reference sequence). The CDR3 is made up of 12 amino acids. The V segment lost 6 bases and the J segment 7 bases; nucleotides outside the gene matches: 5. CDR3 nucleotides: TGTGCCAGCAGGTACGGGGACAGTGAAGCTTTCTTT. It specifies CASRYGDSEAFF.

The chain recombines TRBV4-1 with TRBJ2-5; D unclear. Trimming left V 4 bases short and J 4 bases short, with 16 bases between. CDR3 length equals 15 residues. CDR1 and CDR2 from the germline V gene are MGHRA and YSYEKL. The CDR3 spells CASSPILVSGETQYF. As DNA, the CDR3 is TGCGCCAGCAGCCCAATTCTCGTATCGGGAGAGACCCAGTACTTC.

This chain uses TRBV6-2 or TRBV6-3 with TRBJ2-1; D is perhaps TRBD2 (5 bases). V shed 4 bases and J shed 8 bases, with 12 bases lying between them. The CDR3 covers 13 residues. Germline V gene data show CDR1 as MNHEY and CDR2 as SVGEGT. The DNA for the CDR3 is TGTGCCAGCAGTTCAGATCGGGGATATGAGCAGTTCTTC. This translates into CASSSDRGYEQFF.

This clone appeared a few times. The chain is built from TRBV29-1 and TRBJ2-3, with D tentatively TRBD2 (6 bases). The CDR3 sequence is 15 residues long. The V gene's germline CDR1 is SQVTM and CDR2 ANQGSEA. The DNA of the CDR3 is TGCAGTGTCCTTTTGTTTTCTAGCGAAACAGATACGCAGTATTTT. It specifies CSVLLFSSETDTQYF.

This clone appeared a few times. The V gene is TRBV3-1 (or the pseudogene TRBV3-2), the J gene TRBJ1-2; 12 nucleotides line up with TRBD1. Germline CDR1 LGHDT, CDR2 YNNKEL (reference sequence). This CDR3 has 15 amino acids. V dropped 4 bases and J dropped 8; count of bases not matched to a gene: 8. CDR3 in DNA: TGTGCCAGCAGCCGAGAGGGGACAGGGGGCGTCGGCTACACCTTC. It codes for CASSREGTGGVGYTF.

The rearrangement uses TRBV5-1 and TRBJ2-5; 8 bases align to TRBD2. After removal of 4 bases from V and 2 bases from J, the junction contained 10 bases not matched to a gene. The germline V gene encodes CDR1 SGHRS and CDR2 YFSETQ. CDR3 size: 16 residues. CDR3 protein: CASSRMSGGQQETQYF. The DNA for the CDR3 is TGCGCCAGCAGCCGTATGAGCGGGGGTCAACAAGAGACCCAGTACTTC.

The J gene is TRBJ2-3, the V gene TRBV2; TRBD1 matches 9 bases. CDR3 length equals 15 residues. Germline loops: CDR1 SNHLY, CDR2 FYNNEI. J was trimmed by 4 bases and V by 6 bases; bases with no gene match: 8. CDR3 nucleotides: TGTGCCAGCAGCGATGAACAGGGGGCCTCAGATACGCAGTATTTT. As protein: CASSDEQGASDTQYF.

This clone occurred once. V usage is TRBV5-1 and J usage is TRBJ1-2; tentatively, D is TRBD1 (5 bases). Trimming pared 4 bases from V and 6 bases from J, leaving 13 bases between. The CDR3 spans 13 residues. Germline V gene lookup returns CDR1 SGHRS and CDR2 YFSETQ. The chain's CDR3 is CASSNTGRDGYTF. The CDR3 DNA reads TGCGCCAGCAGCAATACAGGACGCGATGGCTACACCTTC.

The chain has TRBV9 and TRBJ2-1; 9 positions agree with TRBD2. Germline V gives CDR1 SGDLS, CDR2 YYNGEE. The CDR3 runs to 15 residues. Losses at the gene ends were 4 bases for V and 10 bases for J; bases not matched to a gene: 12. The CDR3 spells CASSMLAGSSEEQFF. CDR3 coding DNA: TGTGCCAGCAGCATGCTAGCGGGGTCTAGTGAGGAGCAGTTCTTC.

This clone was counted once. This chain connects TRBV3-1 (or the pseudogene TRBV3-2) to TRBJ1-1; no clear D. The CDR3 covers 15 residues. Germline-derived CDR1 and CDR2 are LGHDT and YNNKEL (reference sequence). Between the trimmed V and J ends, which lost 4 bases and 5 bases, there was a span of 17 bases. The CDR3 DNA sequence: TGTGCCAGCAGCCCACACCGTACGGCGGCGACTGAAGCTTTCTTT. As protein: CASSPHRTAATEAFF.